A single sample is the source of the 4 T cell receptor beta chains below, sequenced in a study of blood T cell repertoires in COVID-19. Profiling relied on immunoSEQ multiplex PCR, and the TCRdb table lists in-frame clones only, not all of them. The data show fewer than 650,000 clones, around 90% seen once. Sequencing was carried out using peripheral blood. The receptors were gathered from a woman between 45 and 60 years old with COVID-19, enrolled during active disease.

The gene calls are TRBV6-5 and TRBJ2-1, with 8 bases fitting TRBD1. The germline V gene has CDR1 MNHEY and CDR2 SVGAGI. There are 14 residues in the CDR3. V shed 5 bases, J shed 7 bases, and the junction held 7 bases outside the gene matches. The CDR3 here is CASSPQGDRNEQFF. The DNA of the CDR3 is TGTGCCAGCAGTCCACAGGGGGATCGGAATGAGCAGTTCTTC.

This chain connects TRBV27 to TRBJ2-1, with 7 bases that match TRBD1. This CDR3 spans 16 amino acids. Trimming removed 1 base from V and 0 bases from J; junction bases left unmatched: 3. In germline, CDR1 is MNHEY, CDR2 SMNVEV (reference sequence). CDR3 sequence reads: CASSLFGDSSYNEQFF. CDR3 bases: TGTGCCAGCAGTTTATTCGGGGACAGCTCCTACAATGAGCAGTTCTTC.

V gene TRBV6-5 combines with J gene TRBJ2-1; D gene ambiguous. Trimming stripped 7 bases from V and 0 bases from J, with 7 bases between. Germline lookup yields CDR1 MNHEY and CDR2 SVGAGI. The CDR3 has 13 amino acids. The CDR3 DNA follows: TGTGCCAGCATTCATAGCTCCTACAATGAGCAGTTCTTC. As protein: CASIHSSYNEQFF.

The chain carries TRBV5-1 and TRBJ2-4; possible D gene TRBD2, 6 bases. The CDR3 is 16 amino acids. V was trimmed by 0 bases and J by 7 bases, leaving 17 bases between them. Germline V gene sequence: CDR1 SGHRS, CDR2 YFSETQ. The DNA of the CDR3 is TGCGCCAGCAGCTTGGCCGAGACTAGTTCGGTTAACATTCAGTACTTC. Protein product: CASSLAETSSVNIQYF.